This passage covers 19 T cell receptor beta chains from one sample sequenced in a study of shared clonotypes between healthy human individuals. Generated by immunoSEQ multiplex PCR, the TCRdb table keeps only in-frame clones and is missing some. Of more than 2 million clones listed, about 95% are singletons. CD45RO-negative cells were positively selected for CCR7, leaving out terminally differentiated effector memory CD45RA+ cells. Sequencing was done on a sample of naive CD8+ T cells sorted from blood. Source of these receptors: a man between 18 and 35 years old in good health.

The V call is TRBV9, the J call TRBJ1-2; 7 bases agree with TRBD1. Germline CDR1 and CDR2: SGDLS and YYNGEE. The CDR3 length is 15 residues. The V and J ends lost 5 bases and 0 bases, in that order; junction bases with no gene match: 7. The CDR3 sequence: CASSLSDRTNYGYTF. The CDR3 coding sequence is TGTGCCAGCAGTCTCTCGGACAGGACTAACTATGGCTACACCTTC.

This clone was detected only once. The CDR3 loop reads CASGKTSRETQYF. The CDR3 DNA sequence: TGTGCTAGTGGTAAAACTTCGCGAGAGACCCAGTACTTC. The chain is built from TRBV12-5 and TRBJ2-5; D not resolved. Germline CDR1 is LGHNT and CDR2 is FRNRAP. This CDR3 region has 13 residues. V lost 5 bases and J 4 bases, leaving 11 bases between the germline ends. Complete variable domain (other parts from reference TRBV12-5 and TRBJ2-5): DARVTQTPRHKVTEMGQEVTMRCQPILGHNTVFWYRQTMMQGLELLAYFRNRAPLDDSGMPKDRFSAEMPDATLATLKIQPSEPRDSAVYFCASGKTSRETQYFGPGTRLLVL.

In its sample, this clone was seen once. The chain recombines TRBV5-8 with TRBJ1-3; no firm D call. CDR1 is SGHTS, CDR2 YDEGEE, per germline. The CDR3 totals 14 residues. Trimming stripped 0 bases from V and 0 bases from J, with 4 bases between. The CDR3: CASSLVLSGNTIYF. Here the CDR3 DNA reads TGTGCCAGCAGCTTGGTGCTCTCTGGAAACACCATATATTTT.

Only one count was recorded for this clone. V and J are TRBV6-4 and TRBJ1-4; TRBD1 is a possible D gene (5 bases). The CDR3 has 15 amino acids. Germline V lookup: CDR1 MRHNA, CDR2 SNTAGT. V was clipped by 7 bases and J by 5 bases, with 17 bases between them. The CDR3 here is CASNRPAGTNEKLFF. The CDR3 region has the DNA TGTGCCAGCAACCGCCCGGCAGGGACGAATGAAAAACTGTTTTTT.

J is TRBJ1-2 and V is TRBV7-8, with 11 bases fitting TRBD1. The CDR3 has 19 residues. Looked up from germline, CDR1 is SGHVS and CDR2 is FQNEAQ. The V gene end was trimmed by 5 bases and the J gene end by 3 bases; junction bases not matched to a gene: 17. CDR3 amino acids: CASSPKAPGQGGKDYGYTF. As DNA, the CDR3 is TGTGCCAGCAGCCCGAAGGCCCCGGGACAGGGGGGCAAGGACTATGGCTACACCTTC.

The chain recombines TRBV7-9 with TRBJ2-2; 8 bases agree with TRBD1. The germline CDR1 and CDR2 sequences are SEHNR and FQNEAQ (reference sequence). The CDR3 is made up of 14 amino acids. With V trimmed by 5 bases and J by 6 bases, 5 bases remained unmatched. The CDR3 here is CASSPTGGAGELFF. The CDR3 DNA is TGTGCCAGCAGCCCTACAGGGGGAGCCGGGGAGCTGTTTTTT.

The rearrangement links TRBV4-1 to TRBJ2-1, with a tentative D call TRBD2 (5 bases). The ends were cut back, 1 base at V and 1 base at J, with 11 bases in the middle. The CDR3 covers 16 residues. Per the germline V gene, CDR1 is MGHRA and CDR2 is YSYEKL. In DNA, the CDR3 is TGCGCCAGCAGCCAAGTCGGCGGGTTTTCCTACAATGAGCAGTTCTTC. Translated: CASSQVGGFSYNEQFF.

The V call is TRBV9, the J call TRBJ2-1; no reliable D call. Trimming took off 2 bases at V and 0 bases at J, with 9 bases between the two ends. CDR3 length equals 15 residues. The germline V gene has CDR1 SGDLS and CDR2 YYNGEE. The DNA for the CDR3 is TGTGCCAGCAGCGTGGCTACCCTCTCCTACAATGAGCAGTTCTTC. Amino acids: CASSVATLSYNEQFF. Together with reference TRBV9 and TRBJ2-1, the CDR3 gives the full variable domain: DSGVTQTPKHLITATGQRVTLRCSPRSGDLSVYWYQQSLDQGLQFLIQYYNGEERAKGNILERFSAQQFPDLHSELNLSSLELGDSALYFCASSVATLSYNEQFFGPGTRLTVL.

The gene calls are TRBV27 and TRBJ2-5; possibly TRBD2 for D (5 bases). Germline CDR1 reads MNHEY; CDR2 reads SMNVEV (reference sequence). The germline V and J ends were trimmed by 8 bases and 4 bases, with 20 bases remaining between them. The CDR3 covers 15 residues. For the CDR3, the DNA is TGTGCCAGCCACCCTTCGACATTGAGCGGAGAGACCCAGTACTTC. Its protein product is CASHPSTLSGETQYF.

The CDR3 loop is CASSFTSGSGYTF. Written as DNA, the CDR3 is TGTGCCAGCAGTTTTACCAGCGGGTCTGGCTACACCTTC. The chain is built from TRBV28 and TRBJ1-2; D call uncertain. Germline CDR1 reads MDHEN; CDR2 reads SYDVKM. V was cut by 3 bases and J by 7 bases, with 12 bases left in between. CDR3 length: 13 amino acids.

This chain uses TRBV28 with TRBJ2-3, with D hard to call. This CDR3 contains 14 residues. V was trimmed by 3 bases and J by 1 base, leaving 8 bases between them. Germline V gene sequence: CDR1 MDHEN, CDR2 SYDVKM. The CDR3 loop is CASSLGGRTDTQYF. The CDR3 region has the DNA TGTGCCAGCAGTTTGGGCGGCCGCACAGATACGCAGTATTTT.

A word on this clone: One end of the junction is discordant with germline, which a read error may explain. The chain uses TRBV4-1 and TRBJ2-7; D is uncertain. The CDR3 loop spans 14 amino acids. Germline values: CDR1 MGHRA, CDR2 YSYEKL. The CDR3 sequence is CASSQRTATYGQYF. The CDR3 nucleotides are TGCGCCAGCAGCCAAAGGACGGCAACCTACGGGCAGTACTTC.

The chain has TRBV29-1 and TRBJ2-7, with D perhaps being TRBD1 or TRBD2 (6 bases each). This CDR3 spans 12 amino acids. The V and J ends lost 1 base and 7 bases respectively, with 11 bases between them. CDR1 is SQVTM and CDR2 is ANQGSEA in the germline V gene. This chain's CDR3 is CSVEGRGGEQYF. As DNA, the CDR3 is TGCAGCGTTGAAGGCAGGGGAGGAGAGCAGTACTTC.

This chain links TRBV5-4 with TRBJ2-1; 8 bases map to TRBD1. Per the germline V gene, CDR1 is SGHNT and CDR2 is YYREEE (reference sequence). The junction had 15 bases not matched to a gene; V was cut back by 2 bases and J by 2 bases. This CDR3 comprises 19 residues. CDR3: CASSFSQTGGKGTYNEQFF. The CDR3 bases are TGTGCCAGCAGCTTTAGTCAAACAGGGGGAAAGGGGACCTACAATGAGCAGTTCTTC.

The chain couples TRBV18 to TRBJ2-7; no reliable D call. The CDR3 runs 14 residues. V lost 5 bases to trimming and J lost 2 bases, with 13 bases between them. Germline loops: CDR1 KGHSH, CDR2 LQKENI. CDR3 nucleotide sequence: TGTGCCAGCTCAGAAACGGGTCCAACCTACGAGCAGTACTTC. Protein: CASSETGPTYEQYF.

The chain has TRBV27 and TRBJ2-2; D assignment may be TRBD1 or TRBD2 (5 bases each). Deletions cut 5 bases from V and 6 bases from J, with 19 bases between. Looked up from germline, CDR1 is MNHEY and CDR2 is SMNVEV (reference sequence). The CDR3 totals 16 residues. Here the CDR3 DNA reads TGTGCCAGCAGTGTCCTTAGCGTGGTGGGGGCCGGGGAGCTGTTTTTT. The encoded protein is CASSVLSVVGAGELFF.

The V call is TRBV27, the J call TRBJ2-2; D not certain. With 4 bases removed from V and 4 bases from J, the gap between germline ends came to 4 bases. This CDR3 is built from 12 residues. Looked up from germline, CDR1 is MNHEY and CDR2 is SMNVEV (reference sequence). CDR3 nucleotides: TGTGCCAGCAGTTCAATCACCGGGGAGCTGTTTTTT. Amino acids: CASSSITGELFF.

V is TRBV5-6 and J is TRBJ1-1; D is uncertain. V dropped 0 bases and J dropped 1 base, with 7 bases sitting between them. This CDR3 region has 14 residues. CDR1 SGHDT and CDR2 YYEEEE come from the germline V gene. CDR3 sequence: CASSLVWTNTEAFF. DNA of the CDR3: TGTGCCAGCAGCTTGGTGTGGACGAACACTGAAGCTTTCTTT.

The V and J genes are TRBV19 and TRBJ1-5, with D maybe TRBD1 (5 bases). Trimming stripped 3 bases from V and 3 bases from J, with 12 bases between. The CDR3 spans 15 residues. Germline assignment: CDR1 LNHDA and CDR2 SQIVND (reference sequence). CDR3 protein: CASSISGYDNQPQHF. CDR3 DNA: TGTGCCAGTAGTATTTCAGGGTATGACAATCAGCCCCAGCATTTT.